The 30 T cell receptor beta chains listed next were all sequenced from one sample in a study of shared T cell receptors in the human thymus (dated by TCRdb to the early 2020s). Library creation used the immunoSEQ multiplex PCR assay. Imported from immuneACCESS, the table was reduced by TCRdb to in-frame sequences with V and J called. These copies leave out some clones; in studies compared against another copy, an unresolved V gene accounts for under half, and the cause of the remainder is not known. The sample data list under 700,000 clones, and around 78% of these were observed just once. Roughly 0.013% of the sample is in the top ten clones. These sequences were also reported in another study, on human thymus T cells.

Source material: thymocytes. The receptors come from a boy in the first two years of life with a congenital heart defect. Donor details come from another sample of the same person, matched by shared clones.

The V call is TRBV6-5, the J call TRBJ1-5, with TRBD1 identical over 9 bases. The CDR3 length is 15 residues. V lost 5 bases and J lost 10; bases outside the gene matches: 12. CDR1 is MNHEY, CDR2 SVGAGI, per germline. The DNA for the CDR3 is TGTGCCAGCAGTAAGGGGGACAGGGAGGGGTCACCCCAGCATTTT. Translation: CASSKGDREGSPQHF.

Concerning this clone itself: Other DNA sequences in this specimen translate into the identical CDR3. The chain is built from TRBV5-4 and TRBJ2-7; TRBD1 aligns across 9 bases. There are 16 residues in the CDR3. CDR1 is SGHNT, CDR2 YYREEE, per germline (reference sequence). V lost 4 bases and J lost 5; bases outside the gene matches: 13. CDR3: CASSLGGGTGWDEQYF. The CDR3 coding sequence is TGTGCCAGCAGCCTAGGTGGCGGGACAGGGTGGGACGAGCAGTACTTC.

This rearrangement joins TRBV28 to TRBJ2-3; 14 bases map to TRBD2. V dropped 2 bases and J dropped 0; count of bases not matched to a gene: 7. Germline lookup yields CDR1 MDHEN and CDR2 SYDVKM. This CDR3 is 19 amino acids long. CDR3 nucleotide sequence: TGTGCCAGCAGTTTAGTAGGGACTAGCGGGAGCAAGAGCACAGATACGCAGTATTTT. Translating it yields CASSLVGTSGSKSTDTQYF.

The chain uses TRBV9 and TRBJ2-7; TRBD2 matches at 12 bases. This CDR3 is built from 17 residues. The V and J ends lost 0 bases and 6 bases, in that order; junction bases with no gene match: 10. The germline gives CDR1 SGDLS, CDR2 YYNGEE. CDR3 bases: TGTGCCAGCAGCGTAGCTCTAGCGGGAGGGCCGTATTTCGAGCAGTACTTC. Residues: CASSVALAGGPYFEQYF.

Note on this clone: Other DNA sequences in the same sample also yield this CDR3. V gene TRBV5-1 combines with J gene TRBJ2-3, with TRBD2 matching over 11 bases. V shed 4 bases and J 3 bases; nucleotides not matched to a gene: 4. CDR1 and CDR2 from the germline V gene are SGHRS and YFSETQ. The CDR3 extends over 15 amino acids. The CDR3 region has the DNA TGCGCCAGCAGCAGTACTAGCGGGAGAACAGATACGCAGTATTTT. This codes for CASSSTSGRTDTQYF.

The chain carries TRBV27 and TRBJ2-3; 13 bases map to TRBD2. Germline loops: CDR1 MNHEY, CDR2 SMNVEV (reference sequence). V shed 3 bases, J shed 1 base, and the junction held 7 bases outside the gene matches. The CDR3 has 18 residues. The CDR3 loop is CASSFEGLAGPRTDTQYF. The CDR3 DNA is TGTGCCAGCAGTTTTGAGGGACTAGCGGGACCGCGCACAGATACGCAGTATTTT.

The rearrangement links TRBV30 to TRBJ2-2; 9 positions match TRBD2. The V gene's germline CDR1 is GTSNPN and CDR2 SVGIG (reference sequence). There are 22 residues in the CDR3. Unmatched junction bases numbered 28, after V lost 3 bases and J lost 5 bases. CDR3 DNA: TGTGCCTGGAGAGACCCGGGACATCCACTTAGGGCGGGAGGGTCGACTACCGGGGAGCTGTTTTTT. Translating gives CAWRDPGHPLRAGGSTTGELFF.

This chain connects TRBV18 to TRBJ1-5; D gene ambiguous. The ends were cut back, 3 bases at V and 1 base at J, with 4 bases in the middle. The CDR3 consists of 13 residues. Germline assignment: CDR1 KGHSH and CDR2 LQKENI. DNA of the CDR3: TGTGCCAGCTCACCGGCCAGCAATCAGCCCCAGCATTTT. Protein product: CASSPASNQPQHF.

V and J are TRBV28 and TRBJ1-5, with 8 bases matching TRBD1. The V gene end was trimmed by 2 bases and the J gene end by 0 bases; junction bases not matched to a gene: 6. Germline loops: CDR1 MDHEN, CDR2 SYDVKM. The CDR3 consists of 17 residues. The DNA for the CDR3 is TGTGCCAGCAGTTTAGGGACAGGACCTTATAGCAATCAGCCCCAGCATTTT. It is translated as CASSLGTGPYSNQPQHF.

CDR3 region: CSVPGVSQYF. Here the CDR3 DNA reads TGCAGCGTCCCGGGAGTATCGCAGTATTTT. This chain uses TRBV29-1 with TRBJ2-3; perhaps TRBD2 as D (6 bases). Germline V gene lookup returns CDR1 SQVTM and CDR2 ANQGSEA. The CDR3 length is 10 residues. Trimming removed 6 bases at V and 10 bases at J, with 11 bases between.

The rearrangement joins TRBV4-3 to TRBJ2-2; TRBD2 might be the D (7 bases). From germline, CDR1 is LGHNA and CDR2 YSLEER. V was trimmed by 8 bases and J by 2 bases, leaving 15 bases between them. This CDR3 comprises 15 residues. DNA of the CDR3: TGCGCCAGCGGGGGGGCGCGGGATAACACCGGGGAGCTGTTTTTT. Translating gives CASGGARDNTGELFF.

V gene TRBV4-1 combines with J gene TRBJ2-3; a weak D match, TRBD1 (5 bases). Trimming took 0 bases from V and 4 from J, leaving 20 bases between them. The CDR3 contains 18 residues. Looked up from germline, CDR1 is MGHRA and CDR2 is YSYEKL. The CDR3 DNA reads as TGCGCCAGCAGCCAAGATCAGCGCCTAGGAGTAGGGGCAGATACGCAGTATTTT. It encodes CASSQDQRLGVGADTQYF.

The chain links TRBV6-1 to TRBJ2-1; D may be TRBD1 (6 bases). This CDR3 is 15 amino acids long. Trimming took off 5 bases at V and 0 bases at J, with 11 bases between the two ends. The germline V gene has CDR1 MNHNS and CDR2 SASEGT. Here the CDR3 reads CASSRTGSSYNEQFF. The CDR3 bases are TGTGCCAGCAGTCGAACAGGGAGCTCCTACAATGAGCAGTTCTTC.

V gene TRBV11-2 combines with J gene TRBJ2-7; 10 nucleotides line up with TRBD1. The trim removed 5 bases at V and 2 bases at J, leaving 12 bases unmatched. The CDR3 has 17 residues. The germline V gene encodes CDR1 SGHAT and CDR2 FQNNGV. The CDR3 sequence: CASSLYLPGTGAYEQYF. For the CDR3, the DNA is TGTGCCAGCAGCCTGTATCTCCCCGGGACAGGGGCCTACGAGCAGTACTTC. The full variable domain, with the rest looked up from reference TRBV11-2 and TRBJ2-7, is EAGVAQSPRYKIIEKRQSVAFWCNPISGHATLYWYQQILGQGPKLLIQFQNNGVVDDSQLPKDRFSAERLKGVDSTLKIQPAKLEDSAVYLCASSLYLPGTGAYEQYFGPGTRLTVT.

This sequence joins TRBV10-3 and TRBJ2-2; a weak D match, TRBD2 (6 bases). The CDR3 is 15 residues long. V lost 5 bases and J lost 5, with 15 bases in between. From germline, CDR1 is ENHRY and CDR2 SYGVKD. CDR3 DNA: TGTGCCATCAGTCAATCGGGGGTGAGGACCGGGGAGCTGTTTTTT. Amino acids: CAISQSGVRTGELFF.

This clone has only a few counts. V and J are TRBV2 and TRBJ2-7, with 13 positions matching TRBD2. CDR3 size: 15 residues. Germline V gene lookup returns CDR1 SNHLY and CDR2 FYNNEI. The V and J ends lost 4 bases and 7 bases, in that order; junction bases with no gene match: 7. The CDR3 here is CASSVGLAGPWEQYF. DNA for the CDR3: TGTGCCAGCAGTGTGGGACTAGCGGGACCCTGGGAGCAGTACTTC.

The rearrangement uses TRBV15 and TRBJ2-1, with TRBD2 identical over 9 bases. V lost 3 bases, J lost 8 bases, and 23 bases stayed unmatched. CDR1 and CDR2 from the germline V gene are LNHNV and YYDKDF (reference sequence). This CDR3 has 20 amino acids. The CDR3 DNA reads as TGTGCCACCAGCAGTCATTCGGTCGGGTCTGTCAGCGGGAGGATTGATGAGCAGTTCTTC. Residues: CATSSHSVGSVSGRIDEQFF.

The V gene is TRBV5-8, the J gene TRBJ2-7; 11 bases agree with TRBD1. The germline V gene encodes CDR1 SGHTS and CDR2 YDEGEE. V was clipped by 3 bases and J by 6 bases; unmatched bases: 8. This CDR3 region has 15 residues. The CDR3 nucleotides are TGTGCCAGCAGCTGGGGACAGGGGGTCCCTGGCGAGCAGTACTTC. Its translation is CASSWGQGVPGEQYF. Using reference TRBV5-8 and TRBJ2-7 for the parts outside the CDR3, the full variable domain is EAGVTQSPTHLIKTRGQQATLRCSPISGHTSVYWYQQALGLGLQFLLWYDEGEERNRGNFPPRFSGRQFPNYSSELNVNALELEDSALYLCASSWGQGVPGEQYFGPGTRLTVT.

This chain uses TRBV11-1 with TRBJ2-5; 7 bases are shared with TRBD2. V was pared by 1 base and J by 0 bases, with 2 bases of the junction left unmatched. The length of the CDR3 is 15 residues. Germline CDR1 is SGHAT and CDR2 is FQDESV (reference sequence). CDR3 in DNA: TGTGCCAGCAGCTTAGATACTAGCGACCAAGAGACCCAGTACTTC. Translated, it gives CASSLDTSDQETQYF.

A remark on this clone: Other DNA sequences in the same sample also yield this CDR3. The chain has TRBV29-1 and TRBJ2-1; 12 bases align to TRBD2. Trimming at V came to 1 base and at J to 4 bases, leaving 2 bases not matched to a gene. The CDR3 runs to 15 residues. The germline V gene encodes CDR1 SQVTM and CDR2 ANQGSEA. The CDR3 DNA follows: TGCAGCGTTGAAGCCGGGACTAGCGGGTACAATGAGCAGTTCTTC. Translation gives CSVEAGTSGYNEQFF.

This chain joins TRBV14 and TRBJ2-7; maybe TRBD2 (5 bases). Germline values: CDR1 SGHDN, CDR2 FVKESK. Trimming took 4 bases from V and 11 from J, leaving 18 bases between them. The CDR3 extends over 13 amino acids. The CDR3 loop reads CASSLEPGSPKYF. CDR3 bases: TGTGCCAGCAGCCTGGAGCCGGGAAGCCCAAAGTACTTC. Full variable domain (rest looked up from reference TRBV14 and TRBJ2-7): EAGVTQFPSHSVIEKGQTVTLRCDPISGHDNLYWYRRVMGKEIKFLLHFVKESKQDESGMPNNRFLAERTGGTYSTLKVQPAELEDSGVYFCASSLEPGSPKYFGPGTRLTVT.

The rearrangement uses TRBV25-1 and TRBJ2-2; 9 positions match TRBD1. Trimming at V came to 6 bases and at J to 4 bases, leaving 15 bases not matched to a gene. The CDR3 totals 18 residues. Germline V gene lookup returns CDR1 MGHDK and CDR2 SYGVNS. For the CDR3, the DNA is TGTGCCAGCAGCCCCCGGACAGGGGCGTGGGATATCACCGGGGAGCTGTTTTTT. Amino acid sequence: CASSPRTGAWDITGELFF.

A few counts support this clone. Written as DNA, the CDR3 is TGTGCCAGTAGTACTCGGGACAGGCTTGCAACTAATGAAAAACTGTTTTTT. Translated, it gives CASSTRDRLATNEKLFF. The chain combines TRBV19 with TRBJ1-4; 8 positions match TRBD1. Trimming at V came to 4 bases and at J to 0 bases, leaving 7 bases not matched to a gene. The CDR3 runs 17 residues. The germline V gene has CDR1 LNHDA and CDR2 SQIVND (reference sequence). The full variable domain, rest sourced from reference TRBV19 and TRBJ1-4, is DGGITQSPKYLFRKEGQNVTLSCEQNLNHDAMYWYRQDPGQGLRLIYYSQIVNDFQKGDIAEGYSVSREKKESFPLTVTSAQKNPTAFYLCASSTRDRLATNEKLFFGSGTQLSVL.

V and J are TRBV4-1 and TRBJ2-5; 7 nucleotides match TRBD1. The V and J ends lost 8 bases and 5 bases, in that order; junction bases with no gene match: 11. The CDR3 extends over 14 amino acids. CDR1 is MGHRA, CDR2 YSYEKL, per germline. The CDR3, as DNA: TGCGCCAGCCGCATGGAAGGGGGCGCGGAGACCCAGTACTTC. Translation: CASRMEGGAETQYF.

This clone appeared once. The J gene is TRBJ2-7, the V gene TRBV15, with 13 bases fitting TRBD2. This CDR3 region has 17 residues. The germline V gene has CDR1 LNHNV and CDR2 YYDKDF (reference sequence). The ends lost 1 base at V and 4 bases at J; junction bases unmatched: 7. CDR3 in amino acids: CATSRAGLAGEGYEQYF. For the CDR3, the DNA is TGTGCCACCAGCAGAGCTGGACTAGCGGGAGAGGGGTACGAGCAGTACTTC.

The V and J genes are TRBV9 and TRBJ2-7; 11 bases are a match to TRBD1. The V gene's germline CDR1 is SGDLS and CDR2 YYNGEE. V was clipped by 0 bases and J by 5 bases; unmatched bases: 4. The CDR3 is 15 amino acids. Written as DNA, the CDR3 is TGTGCCAGCAGCGTAGGTGGGACAGGGGGAGACGAGCAGTACTTC. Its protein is CASSVGGTGGDEQYF.

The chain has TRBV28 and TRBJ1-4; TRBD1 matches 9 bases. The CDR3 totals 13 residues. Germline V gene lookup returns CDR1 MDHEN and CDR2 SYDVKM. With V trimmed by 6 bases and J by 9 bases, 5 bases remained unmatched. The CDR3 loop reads CASSGTGLQKLFF. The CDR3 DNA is TGTGCCAGCAGCGGGACAGGGTTACAAAAACTGTTTTTT.

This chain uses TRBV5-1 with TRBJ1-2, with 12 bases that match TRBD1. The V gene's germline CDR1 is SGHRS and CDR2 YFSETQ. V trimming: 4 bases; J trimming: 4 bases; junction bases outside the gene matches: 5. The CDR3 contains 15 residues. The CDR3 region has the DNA TGCGCCAGCAGCACCGGGACAGGGGGCGGCTATGGCTACACCTTC. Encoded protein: CASSTGTGGGYGYTF.

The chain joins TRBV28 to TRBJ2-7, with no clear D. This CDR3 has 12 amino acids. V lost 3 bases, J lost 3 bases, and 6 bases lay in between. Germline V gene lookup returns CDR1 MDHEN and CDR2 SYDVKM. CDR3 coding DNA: TGTGCCAGCAGTTTTCTAGGCTACGAGCAGTACTTC. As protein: CASSFLGYEQYF.

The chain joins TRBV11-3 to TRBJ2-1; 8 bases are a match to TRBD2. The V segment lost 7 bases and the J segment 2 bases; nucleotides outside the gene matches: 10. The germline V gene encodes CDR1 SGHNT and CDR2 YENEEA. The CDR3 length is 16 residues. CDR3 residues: CASTPLAGGPYNEQFF. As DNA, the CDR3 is TGTGCCAGCACCCCCTTGGCGGGAGGCCCCTACAATGAGCAGTTCTTC.